This entry is about one T cell receptor (beta chain). This entry comes from a study of blood T cell repertoires in COVID-19. Overall study context: Spain, Italy and the United States supplied samples that represented acute and convalescent COVID-19. T cells, B-cell-depleted T cells, or PBMCs provided the cDNA or gDNA that served as material.

Authors' processing steps: Amplification with reference gene primers provided the estimates of nucleated cell counts. Assay used: immunoSEQ multiplex PCR; TCRdb lists only in-frame clones, some missing. The D gene and trimming were derived from the DNA, and the V and J assignments and clone size from that table. The sample has hundreds of thousands of clones, around 90% seen once. The germline V and J ends were trimmed by 1 base and 9 bases, with 16 bases remaining between them. Per germline, CDR1 LGHDT and CDR2 YNNKEL (reference sequence). The CDR3 is 15 residues long. Followed over time, Seattle patients had been enrolled while infection was active.

The chain employs TRBV3-1 (or the pseudogene TRBV3-2) and TRBJ2-1; tentative D call: TRBD2 (6 bases). The source is a man aged 18 to 29 with COVID-19, enrolled during active disease. The sample consisted of peripheral blood. CDR3 DNA sequence: TGTGCCAGCAGCCAAGCGGGAGAGAGGGGCACTGAGCAGTTCTTC. It is translated as CASSQAGERGTEQFF.